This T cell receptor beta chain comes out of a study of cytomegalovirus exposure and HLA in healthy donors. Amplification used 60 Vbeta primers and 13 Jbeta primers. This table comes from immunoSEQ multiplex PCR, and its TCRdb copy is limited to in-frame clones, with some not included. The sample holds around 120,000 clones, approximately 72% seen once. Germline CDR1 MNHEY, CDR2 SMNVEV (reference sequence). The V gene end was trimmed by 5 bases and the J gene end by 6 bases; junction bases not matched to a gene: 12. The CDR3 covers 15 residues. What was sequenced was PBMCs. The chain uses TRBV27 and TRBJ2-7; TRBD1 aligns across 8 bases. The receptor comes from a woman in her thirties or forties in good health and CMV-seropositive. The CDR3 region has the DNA TGTGCCAGCAGTCAGGGCGGGGCAGGGGGCGGCGAGCAGTACTTC. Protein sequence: CASSQGGAGGGEQYF.